The 19 T cell receptor beta chains given below trace back to one sample, sequenced in a study of technical replicates of blood from a few donors. The repertoire was sequenced with immunoSEQ multiplex PCR; TCRdb's copy has only in-frame clones and lacks some. The table records 55,000 to 75,000 clones, about 93% of them present only once. Source material: PBMCs. Source of these receptors: a human donor in good health. Some clones in this sample may be carry-over from other donors' samples.

This chain joins TRBV9 and TRBJ1-2; D perhaps matches TRBD1 (6 bases). Germline V gene data show CDR1 as SGDLS and CDR2 as YYNGEE. V lost 3 bases, J lost 1 base, and 13 bases lay in between. This CDR3 is built from 15 residues. DNA for the CDR3: TGTGCCAGCAGCGCGGGGGGCGTAGGTAACTATGGCTACACCTTC. Translating it yields CASSAGGVGNYGYTF.

V gene TRBV29-1 combines with J gene TRBJ1-1; D perhaps matches TRBD1 (6 bases). CDR1 and CDR2 (germline): SQVTM, ANQGSEA. This CDR3 is built from 13 residues. The V end lost 7 bases, the J end lost 1 base, and 13 bases lay between the germline ends. The CDR3 reads CSARQDENTEAFF. The DNA for the CDR3 is TGCAGCGCCAGACAGGACGAGAACACTGAAGCTTTCTTT.

The chain combines TRBV25-1 with TRBJ2-3; no definite D call. Between the trimmed V and J ends, which lost 4 bases and 2 bases, there was a span of 7 bases. Germline CDR1 MGHDK, CDR2 SYGVNS. This CDR3 is built from 13 residues. CDR3 in amino acids: CASSVGSTDTQYF. DNA for the CDR3: TGTGCCAGCAGTGTCGGTTCCACAGATACGCAGTATTTT.

The V and J genes are TRBV15 and TRBJ1-2, with D unresolved. The CDR3 covers 16 residues. V was pared by 0 bases and J by 2 bases, with 13 bases between. Germline assignment: CDR1 LNHNV and CDR2 YYDKDF (reference sequence). The CDR3 DNA reads as TGTGCCACCAGCAGAGATCTAGCCAGCGCCAACTATGGCTACACCTTC. It translates to CATSRDLASANYGYTF.

V usage is TRBV12-5 and J usage is TRBJ1-2, with a weak D call TRBD1 (6 bases). CDR1 and CDR2 from the germline V gene are LGHNT and FRNRAP. V lost 6 bases, J lost 4 bases, and 15 bases lay in between. This CDR3 is 14 amino acids long. CDR3 bases: TGTGCTAGTGGCATGGACAGCAGCCGCTATGGCTACACCTTC. It translates to CASGMDSSRYGYTF.

The chain uses TRBV2 and TRBJ2-2; TRBD2 is a possible D gene (6 bases). The CDR3 totals 15 residues. V gave up 8 bases and J gave up 1 base, with 14 bases separating them. The germline gives CDR1 SNHLY, CDR2 FYNNEI. The CDR3 region has the DNA TGTGCCAGCCGGGGAGGAGGGCGGAACACCGGGGAGCTGTTTTTT. This codes for CASRGGGRNTGELFF.

The chain links TRBV7-2 to TRBJ2-2; D may be TRBD2 (7 bases). V was trimmed by 0 bases and J by 4 bases, leaving 9 bases between them. Germline V gene data show CDR1 as SGHTA and CDR2 as FQGNSA. This CDR3 comprises 15 residues. The DNA for the CDR3 is TGTGCCAGCAGCTTAGCGAGGGGGGGCACCGGGGAGCTGTTTTTT. Translating it yields CASSLARGGTGELFF.

The chain uses TRBV7-9 and TRBJ1-2, with D possibly being TRBD1 (5 bases). V was shortened by 5 bases and J by 0 bases, with 10 bases between the two germline ends. Germline V gene lookup returns CDR1 SEHNR and CDR2 FQNEAQ (reference sequence). There are 14 residues in the CDR3. The CDR3 region has the DNA TGTGCCAGCAGCCCAGGGAAAACTAACTATGGCTACACCTTC. This codes for CASSPGKTNYGYTF.

V and J are TRBV2 and TRBJ2-7; weak D call: TRBD1 (5 bases). Germline assignment: CDR1 SNHLY and CDR2 FYNNEI. The ends were cut back, 8 bases at V and 4 bases at J, with 18 bases in the middle. The CDR3 spans 14 residues. CDR3 coding DNA: TGTGCCAGCCATTGGGGCGGATGGTGGTACGAGCAGTACTTC. Its translation is CASHWGGWWYEQYF. Combining the CDR3 with reference TRBV2 and TRBJ2-7 gives the whole variable domain EPEVTQTPSHQVTQMGQEVILRCVPISNHLYFYWYRQILGQKVEFLVSFYNNEISEKSEIFDDQFSVERPDGSNFTLKIRSTKLEDSAMYFCASHWGGWWYEQYFGPGTRLTVT.

There are a few counts of this clone. This chain uses TRBV7-9 with TRBJ2-6; 11 bases align to TRBD1. The CDR3 consists of 19 residues. Germline trimming cut 5 bases from V and 2 bases from J; bases unmatched to any gene: 11. Germline-derived CDR1 and CDR2 are SEHNR and FQNEAQ (reference sequence). This chain's CDR3 is CASSRRGGQGATGANVLTF. The CDR3 DNA reads as TGTGCCAGCAGCCGACGCGGAGGACAGGGGGCGACTGGGGCCAACGTCCTGACTTTC.

Here the CDR3 DNA reads TGTGCCAGCAGCGTGGATAGCGGGAGGGCCTTACTCCAAGAGACCCAGTACTTC. Translation gives CASSVDSGRALLQETQYF. V is TRBV9 and J is TRBJ2-5; 11 bases match TRBD2. Unmatched junction bases numbered 10, after V lost 2 bases and J lost 1 base. In germline, CDR1 is SGDLS, CDR2 YYNGEE. The CDR3 consists of 18 residues.

V usage is TRBV5-4 and J usage is TRBJ1-1, with TRBD1 matching over 8 bases. Germline V lookup: CDR1 SGHNT, CDR2 YYREEE (reference sequence). This CDR3 is 12 amino acids long. V was pared by 4 bases and J by 10 bases, with 6 bases of the junction left unmatched. CDR3: CASSKDRAGAFF. The CDR3 nucleotides read TGTGCCAGCAGCAAGGACAGGGCGGGAGCTTTCTTT.

The chain uses TRBV7-2 and TRBJ2-7; D ambiguous. Trimming shortened V by 5 bases and J by 3 bases, and 11 bases separated the two germline ends. Germline V gene data show CDR1 as SGHTA and CDR2 as FQGNSA. CDR3 length: 13 residues. In nucleotides, the CDR3 is TGTGCCAGCAGCCGAGAGGTCCGCTACGAGCAGTACTTC. Protein sequence: CASSREVRYEQYF.

The J gene is TRBJ2-1, the V gene TRBV6-4, with no clear D. This CDR3 spans 9 amino acids. V lost 11 bases and J lost 7, with 6 bases in between. Germline CDR1 is MRHNA and CDR2 is SNTAGT. The CDR3 region has the DNA TGTGCCCCCAGGAATGAGCAGTTCTTC. Translating gives CAPRNEQFF.

The V and J genes are TRBV18 and TRBJ1-1, with D maybe TRBD1 (5 bases). V was shortened by 0 bases and J by 6 bases, with 20 bases between the two germline ends. In germline, CDR1 is KGHSH, CDR2 LQKENI. This CDR3 is built from 17 residues. For the CDR3, the DNA is TGTGCCAGCTCACCACCGAAGAGAAGGGACTCGAGGTCTGAAGCTTTCTTT. This codes for CASSPPKRRDSRSEAFF.

The chain uses TRBV4-2 and TRBJ1-4, with D possibly matching TRBD1 (6 bases). Germline assignment: CDR1 LGHNA and CDR2 YNFKEQ. V was trimmed by 4 bases and J by 5 bases, leaving 11 bases between them. CDR3 length: 14 amino acids. The CDR3 DNA reads as TGTGCCAGCAGCCGACAGGCGGACAATGAAAAACTGTTTTTT. As protein: CASSRQADNEKLFF.

DNA for the CDR3: TGCGCCAGCAGCTTGGGGTACAGCTCCTACGAGCAGTACTTC. This translates into CASSLGYSSYEQYF. The chain is built from TRBV5-1 and TRBJ2-7, with D unclear. The CDR3 spans 14 residues. The germline V gene has CDR1 SGHRS and CDR2 YFSETQ. V gave up 0 bases and J gave up 0 bases, with 7 bases separating them.

This clone has only one observation. The chain uses TRBV5-1 and TRBJ2-4; 7 nucleotides agree with TRBD1. V trimming: 2 bases; J trimming: 5 bases; junction bases outside the gene matches: 4. This CDR3 region has 14 residues. Germline values: CDR1 SGHRS, CDR2 YFSETQ. DNA for the CDR3: TGCGCCAGCAGCTTTCAGGGGACAGAAAACATTCAGTACTTC. As protein: CASSFQGTENIQYF.

This chain connects TRBV5-1 to TRBJ2-5; 14 nucleotides line up with TRBD2. This CDR3 is 15 amino acids long. CDR1 and CDR2 (germline): SGHRS, YFSETQ. J lost 4 bases, V lost 3 bases, and 2 bases had no gene match. In DNA, the CDR3 is TGCGCCAGCAGCTACGGGACTAGCGGGGGAGAGACCCAGTACTTC. Protein product: CASSYGTSGGETQYF. Drawing the rest from reference TRBV5-1 and TRBJ2-5, the complete variable domain is KAGVTQTPRYLIKTRGQQVTLSCSPISGHRSVSWYQQTPGQGLQFLFEYFSETQRNKGNFPGRFSGRQFSNSRSEMNVSTLELGDSALYLCASSYGTSGGETQYFGPGTRLLVL.